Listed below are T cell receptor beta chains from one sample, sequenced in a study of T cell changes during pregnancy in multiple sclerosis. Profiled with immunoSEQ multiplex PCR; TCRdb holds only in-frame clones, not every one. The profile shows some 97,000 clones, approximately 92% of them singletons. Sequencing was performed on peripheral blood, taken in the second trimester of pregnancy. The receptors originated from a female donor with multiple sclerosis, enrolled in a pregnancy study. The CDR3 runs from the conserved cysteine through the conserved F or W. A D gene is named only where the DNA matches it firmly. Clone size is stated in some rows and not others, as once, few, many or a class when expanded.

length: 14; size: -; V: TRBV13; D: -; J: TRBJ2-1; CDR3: CASSLHAVYNEQFF; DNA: TGTGCCAGCAGCTTACACGCAGTCTACAATGAGCAGTTCTTC
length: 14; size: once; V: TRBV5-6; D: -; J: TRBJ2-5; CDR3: CASSSRRVMETQYF; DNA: TGTGCCAGCAGCTCGCGGCGGGTAATGGAGACCCAGTACTTC
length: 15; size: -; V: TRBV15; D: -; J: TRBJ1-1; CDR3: CATSREGTRNTEAFF; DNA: TGTGCCACCAGCAGAGAAGGGACAAGGAACACTGAAGCTTTCTTT
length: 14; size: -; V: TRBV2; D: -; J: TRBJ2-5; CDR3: CASSGRLGSETQYF; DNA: TGTGCCAGCAGTGGACGACTTGGCTCGGAGACCCAGTACTTC
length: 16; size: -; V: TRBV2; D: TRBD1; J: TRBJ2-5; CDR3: CASSGRPRTGEGTQYF; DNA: TGTGCCAGCAGTGGCCGACCCAGGACAGGGGAAGGGACCCAGTACTTC
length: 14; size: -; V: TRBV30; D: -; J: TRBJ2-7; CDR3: CAWGELGFSSEQYF; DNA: TGTGCCTGGGGGGAGCTGGGCTTTTCTAGCGAGCAGTACTTC
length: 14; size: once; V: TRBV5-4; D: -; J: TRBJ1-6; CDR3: CASSPVAGHSPLHF; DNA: TGTGCCAGCAGCCCTGTAGCGGGGCATTCACCCCTCCACTTT
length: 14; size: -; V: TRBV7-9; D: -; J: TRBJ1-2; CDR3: CASSPRQALKGYTF; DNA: TGTGCCAGCAGCCCCCGACAGGCTCTAAAGGGCTACACCTTC
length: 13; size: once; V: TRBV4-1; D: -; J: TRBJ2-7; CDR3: CASSQGLSYEQYF; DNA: TGCGCCAGCAGCCAAGGGCTTTCCTACGAGCAGTACTTC
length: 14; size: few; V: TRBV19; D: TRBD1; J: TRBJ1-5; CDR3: CASSSQGSSQPQHF; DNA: TGTGCCAGTAGTTCACAGGGGTCCAGTCAGCCCCAGCATTTT
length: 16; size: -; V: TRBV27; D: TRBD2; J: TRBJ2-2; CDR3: CASKLGLALGTGELFF; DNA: TGTGCCAGCAAACTGGGACTAGCCCTAGGAACCGGGGAGCTGTTTTTT
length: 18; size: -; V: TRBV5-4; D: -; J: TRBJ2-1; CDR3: CASSLVGAGISSYNEQFF; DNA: TGTGCCAGCAGCTTGGTGGGGGCAGGGATTAGCTCCTACAATGAGCAGTTCTTC
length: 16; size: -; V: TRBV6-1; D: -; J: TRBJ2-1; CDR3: CASSDLSRGSYNEQFF; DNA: TGTGCCAGCAGTGACCTTAGCAGAGGCTCCTACAATGAGCAGTTCTTC
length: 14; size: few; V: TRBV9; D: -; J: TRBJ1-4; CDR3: CASSVTGYGEKLFF; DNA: TGTGCCAGCAGCGTTACAGGGTATGGTGAAAAACTGTTTTTT
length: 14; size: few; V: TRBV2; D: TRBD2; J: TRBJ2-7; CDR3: CASSVLAGPSEQYF; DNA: TGTGCCAGCAGTGTACTAGCGGGGCCCTCCGAGCAGTACTTC
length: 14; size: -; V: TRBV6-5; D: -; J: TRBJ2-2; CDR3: CASRRASGTGELFF; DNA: TGTGCCAGCAGACGAGCCAGCGGAACCGGGGAGCTGTTTTTT
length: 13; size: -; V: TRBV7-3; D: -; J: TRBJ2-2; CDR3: CASSLIMTGELFF; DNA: TGTGCCAGCAGCTTAATTATGACCGGGGAGCTGTTTTTT